One sample yielded the 17 T cell receptor beta chains listed below, sequenced in a study of blood T cell repertoires in COVID-19. The assay was immunoSEQ multiplex PCR, and TCRdb's table has in-frame clones only and misses some. The repertoire consists of approximately 50,000 clones, with roughly 77% occurring once and the leading ten covering around 43%. Sample: peripheral blood. These receptors all stem from a man between 65 and 80 years old with active or convalescent COVID-19.

The V call is TRBV6-1, the J call TRBJ2-1, with 7 bases lining up with TRBD2. CDR3 size: 15 residues. The V gene's germline CDR1 is MNHNS and CDR2 SASEGT. The ends lost 5 bases at V and 0 bases at J; junction bases unmatched: 4. The CDR3 nucleotides are TGTGCCAGCAGTCCCCGCGGGGGCTCCTACAATGAGCAGTTCTTC. Translating it yields CASSPRGGSYNEQFF.

This clone has more than one count but fewer than ten. The V and J genes are TRBV5-6 and TRBJ2-3; 8 bases are shared with TRBD2. CDR1 and CDR2 from the germline V gene are SGHDT and YYEEEE. The CDR3 runs 16 residues. The V gene end was trimmed by 5 bases and the J gene end by 4 bases; junction bases not matched to a gene: 12. The CDR3 region has the DNA TGTGCCAGCAGGAAGTTCACCGGGAGGGTGGCAGATACGCAGTATTTT. Translating gives CASRKFTGRVADTQYF. Full variable domain (missing parts from reference TRBV5-6 and TRBJ2-3): DAGVTQSPTHLIKTRGQQVTLRCSPKSGHDTVSWYQQALGQGPQFIFQYYEEEERQRGNFPDRFSGHQFPNYSSELNVNALLLGDSALYLCASRKFTGRVADTQYFGPGTRLTVL.

This chain joins TRBV19 and TRBJ2-1; a weak D match, TRBD1 (7 bases). V was trimmed by 1 base and J by 6 bases, leaving 16 bases between them. The CDR3 covers 16 residues. CDR1 and CDR2 (germline): LNHDA, SQIVND (reference sequence). For the CDR3, the DNA is TGTGCCAGTAGTATAGGAGGAGGGGGCCTGGGCAATGAGCAGTTCTTC. As protein: CASSIGGGGLGNEQFF.

The chain carries TRBV19 and TRBJ1-6; perhaps TRBD1 as D (5 bases). V lost 2 bases and J 13 bases, leaving 15 bases between the germline ends. Germline V lookup: CDR1 LNHDA, CDR2 SQIVND (reference sequence). The CDR3 length is 14 residues. This CDR3 is CASSIIVGRAPLHF. CDR3 DNA: TGTGCCAGTAGTATAATAGTGGGCAGGGCCCCCCTCCACTTT. The whole variable domain, remainder taken from reference TRBV19 and TRBJ1-6, is DGGITQSPKYLFRKEGQNVTLSCEQNLNHDAMYWYRQDPGQGLRLIYYSQIVNDFQKGDIAEGYSVSREKKESFPLTVTSAQKNPTAFYLCASSIIVGRAPLHFGNGTRLTVT.

This chain links TRBV7-2 with TRBJ2-7, with 7 bases identical to TRBD1. J lost 3 bases, V lost 5 bases, and 13 bases had no gene match. There are 16 residues in the CDR3. Germline CDR1 reads SGHTA; CDR2 reads FQGNSA. The CDR3 loop reads CASSDRSGTEGYEQYF. In nucleotides, the CDR3 is TGTGCCAGCAGCGACCGATCCGGGACAGAGGGCTACGAGCAGTACTTC. Full variable domain (outside the CDR3, taken from reference TRBV7-2 and TRBJ2-7): GAGVSQSPSNKVTEKGKDVELRCDPISGHTALYWYRQSLGQGLEFLIYFQGNSAPDKSGLPSDRFSAERTGGSVSTLTIQRTQQEDSAVYLCASSDRSGTEGYEQYFGPGTRLTVT.

This chain connects TRBV5-1 to TRBJ1-5, with 10 bases matching TRBD1. The CDR3 is made up of 14 amino acids. The germline gives CDR1 SGHRS, CDR2 YFSETQ. V was clipped by 3 bases and J by 4 bases; unmatched bases: 1. The DNA of the CDR3 is TGCGCCAGCAGCTCGGGACAGGGGAATCAGCCCCAGCATTTT. It encodes CASSSGQGNQPQHF.

V gene TRBV4-3 combines with J gene TRBJ1-4; D not resolved. V lost 4 bases and J lost 7, with 19 bases in between. The CDR3 contains 16 residues. Per the germline V gene, CDR1 is LGHNA and CDR2 is YSLEER. In DNA form, the CDR3 reads TGCGCCAGCAGCCCGTCCGCGGGGTGGCGTATTGAAAAACTGTTTTTT. This translates into CASSPSAGWRIEKLFF.

The J gene is TRBJ1-2, the V gene TRBV6-5; unclear D gene. Germline assignment: CDR1 MNHEY and CDR2 SVGAGI. Trimming pared 0 bases from V and 0 bases from J, leaving 8 bases between. CDR3 size: 15 residues. Here the CDR3 reads CASSYSPDPNYGYTF. CDR3 DNA sequence: TGTGCCAGCAGTTACTCGCCAGATCCTAACTATGGCTACACCTTC.

This sequence joins TRBV3-1 (or the pseudogene TRBV3-2) and TRBJ2-1, with TRBD2 as a possible D gene (6 bases). V lost 1 base and J lost 6, with 16 bases in between. CDR3 length: 16 residues. The germline V gene encodes CDR1 LGHDT and CDR2 YNNKEL (reference sequence). CDR3 sequence: CASSQVVLATANEQFF. The CDR3 DNA reads TGTGCCAGCAGCCAAGTGGTCCTAGCGACAGCCAATGAGCAGTTCTTC.

CDR3 protein: CASSSPRTIGEQFF. CDR3 nucleotide sequence: TGTGCCAGCAGCTCTCCTCGCACTATCGGTGAGCAGTTCTTC. The genes are TRBV5-5 and TRBJ2-1; no clear D gene. Deletions cut 3 bases from V and 9 bases from J, with 16 bases between. The germline V gene has CDR1 SGHKS and CDR2 YYEKEE (reference sequence). CDR3 length equals 14 residues.

The J gene is TRBJ2-1, the V gene TRBV11-2; D remains ambiguous. The germline V gene has CDR1 SGHAT and CDR2 FQNNGV. The CDR3 has 14 amino acids. V lost 5 bases and J 0 bases, leaving 8 bases between the germline ends. CDR3 sequence reads: CASSPRSSYNEQFF. CDR3 sequence (DNA): TGTGCCAGCAGCCCAAGGAGCTCCTACAATGAGCAGTTCTTC.

The genes are TRBV7-2 and TRBJ1-5; 7 bases are a match to TRBD1. Germline V gives CDR1 SGHTA, CDR2 FQGNSA. The CDR3 consists of 16 residues. V shed 5 bases and J 0 bases; nucleotides not matched to a gene: 7. CDR3 in amino acids: CASSQGQLLSNQPQHF. The CDR3 coding sequence is TGTGCCAGCAGCCAGGGACAGCTACTTAGCAATCAGCCCCAGCATTTT.

This sequence joins TRBV5-1 and TRBJ1-2, with 8 bases lining up with TRBD1. The CDR3 consists of 15 residues. The J segment lost 6 bases and the V segment lost 2 bases, leaving 9 bases of the junction unmatched. The germline V gene has CDR1 SGHRS and CDR2 YFSETQ. Here the CDR3 DNA reads TGCGCCAGCAGCTTACACAAAGGACAGGGAAATGGCTACACCTTC. Translating gives CASSLHKGQGNGYTF.

The V and J genes are TRBV6-5 and TRBJ2-3; D is uncertain. Germline CDR1 and CDR2: MNHEY and SVGAGI. The V gene lost 5 bases and the J gene lost 4 bases, with 4 bases spanning the gap. The length of the CDR3 is 11 residues. CDR3 in DNA: TGTGCCAGCAGTCGTGCAGATACGCAGTATTTT. It codes for CASSRADTQYF.

V and J are TRBV6-5 and TRBJ1-2; D possibly corresponds to TRBD1 (6 bases). The germline V gene encodes CDR1 MNHEY and CDR2 SVGAGI. V shed 4 bases and J shed 3 bases, with 15 bases lying between them. The CDR3 totals 15 residues. DNA for the CDR3: TGTGCCAGCAGTTCTAGTGCCCCAGGGGACTATGGCTACACCTTC. Translation: CASSSSAPGDYGYTF.

The CDR3 protein is CASSLGPSSGGETQYF. The CDR3 DNA is TGTGCCAGCAGCTTGGGCCCGTCTAGCGGGGGGGAGACCCAGTACTTC. The V and J genes are TRBV7-3 and TRBJ2-5; 11 nucleotides line up with TRBD2. V dropped 3 bases and J dropped 5; count of bases not matched to a gene: 8. The CDR3 covers 16 residues. Germline V gene data show CDR1 as SGHTA and CDR2 as FQGTGA.

The chain uses TRBV4-1 and TRBJ1-6; 8 nucleotides line up with TRBD1. The germline V gene has CDR1 MGHRA and CDR2 YSYEKL. CDR3 size: 16 residues. The J segment lost 10 bases and the V segment lost 0 bases, leaving 8 bases of the junction unmatched. CDR3 region: CASSQEHRGARSPLHF. The CDR3 DNA reads TGCGCCAGCAGCCAAGAGCACAGGGGGGCCAGGTCACCCCTCCACTTT.